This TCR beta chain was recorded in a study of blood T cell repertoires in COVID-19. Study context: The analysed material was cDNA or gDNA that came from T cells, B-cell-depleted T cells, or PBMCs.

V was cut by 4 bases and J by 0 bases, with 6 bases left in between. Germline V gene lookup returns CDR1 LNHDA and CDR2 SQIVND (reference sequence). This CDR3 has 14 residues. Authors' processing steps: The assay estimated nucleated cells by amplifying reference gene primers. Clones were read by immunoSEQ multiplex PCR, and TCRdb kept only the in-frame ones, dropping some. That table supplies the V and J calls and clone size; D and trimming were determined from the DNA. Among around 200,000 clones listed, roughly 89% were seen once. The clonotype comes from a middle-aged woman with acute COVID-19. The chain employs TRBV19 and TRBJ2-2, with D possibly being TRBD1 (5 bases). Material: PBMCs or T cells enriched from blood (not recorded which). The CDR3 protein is CASSTTANTGELFF. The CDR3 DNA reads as TGTGCCAGTAGTACGACAGCGAACACCGGGGAGCTGTTTTTT.